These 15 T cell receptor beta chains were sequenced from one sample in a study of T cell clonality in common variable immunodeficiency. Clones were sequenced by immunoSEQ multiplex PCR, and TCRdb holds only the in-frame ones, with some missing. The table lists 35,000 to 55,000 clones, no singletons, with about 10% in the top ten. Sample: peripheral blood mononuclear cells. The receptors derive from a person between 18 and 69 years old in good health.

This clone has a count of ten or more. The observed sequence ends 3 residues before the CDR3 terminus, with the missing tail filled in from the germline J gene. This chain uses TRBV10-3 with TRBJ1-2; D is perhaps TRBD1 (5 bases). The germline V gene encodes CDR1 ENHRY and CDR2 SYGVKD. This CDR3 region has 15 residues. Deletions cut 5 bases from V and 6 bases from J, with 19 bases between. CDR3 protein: CAISSLGDGGDGYTF. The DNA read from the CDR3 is TGTGCCATCAGTTCCCTTGGGGATGGGGGGGATGGC.

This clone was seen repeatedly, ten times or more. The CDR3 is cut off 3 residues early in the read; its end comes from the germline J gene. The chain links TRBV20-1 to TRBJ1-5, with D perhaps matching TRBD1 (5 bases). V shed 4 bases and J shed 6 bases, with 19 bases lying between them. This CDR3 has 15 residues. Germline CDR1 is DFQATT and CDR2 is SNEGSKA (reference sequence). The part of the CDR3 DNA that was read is TGCAGTGCTACTTCAGGAGGAGGGGAAAGTCAGCCC. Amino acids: CSATSGGGESQP. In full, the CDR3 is CSATSGGGESQPQHF.

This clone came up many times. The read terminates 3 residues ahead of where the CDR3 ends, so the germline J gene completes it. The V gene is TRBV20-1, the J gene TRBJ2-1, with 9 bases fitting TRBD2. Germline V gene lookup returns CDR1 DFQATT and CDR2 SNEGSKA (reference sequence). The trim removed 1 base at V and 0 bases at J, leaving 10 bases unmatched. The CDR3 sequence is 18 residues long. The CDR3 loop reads CSARGVGAGGYSYNEQFF. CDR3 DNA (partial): TGCAGTGCTAGAGGGGTCGGGGCGGGGGGGTACTCCTACAATGAG.

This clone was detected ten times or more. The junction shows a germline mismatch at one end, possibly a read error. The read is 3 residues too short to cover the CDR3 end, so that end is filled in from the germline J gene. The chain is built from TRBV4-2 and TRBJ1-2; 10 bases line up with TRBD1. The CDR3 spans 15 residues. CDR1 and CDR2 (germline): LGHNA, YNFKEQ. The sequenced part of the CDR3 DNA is TGCGCCAGCAGCCGGACTCGGACAGGGGGTAATGGC. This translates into CASSRTRTGGNG. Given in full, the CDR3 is CASSRTRTGGNGYTF.

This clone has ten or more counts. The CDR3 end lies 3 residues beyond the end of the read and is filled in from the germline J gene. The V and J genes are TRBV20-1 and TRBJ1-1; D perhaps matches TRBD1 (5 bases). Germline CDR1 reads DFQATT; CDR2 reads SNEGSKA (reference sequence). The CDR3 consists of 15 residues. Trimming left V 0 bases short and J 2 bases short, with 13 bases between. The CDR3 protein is CSARDSWQGNTEAFF. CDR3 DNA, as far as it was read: TGCAGTGCTAGAGATTCGTGGCAGGGAAACACTGAA.

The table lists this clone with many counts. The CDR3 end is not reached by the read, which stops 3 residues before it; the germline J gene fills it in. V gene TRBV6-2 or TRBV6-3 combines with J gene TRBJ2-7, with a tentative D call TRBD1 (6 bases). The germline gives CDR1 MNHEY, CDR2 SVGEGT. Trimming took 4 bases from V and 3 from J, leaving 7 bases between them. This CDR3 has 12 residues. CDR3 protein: CASSLQGYEQYF. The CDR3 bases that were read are TGTGCCAGCAGTTTACAGGGCTACGAG.

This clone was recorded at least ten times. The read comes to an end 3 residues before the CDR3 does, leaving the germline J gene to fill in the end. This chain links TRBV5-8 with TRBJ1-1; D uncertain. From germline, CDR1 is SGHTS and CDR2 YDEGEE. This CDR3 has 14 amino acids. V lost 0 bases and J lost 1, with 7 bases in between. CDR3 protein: CASSLDSSNTEAFF. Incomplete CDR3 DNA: TGTGCCAGCAGCTTGGACAGCTCGAACACTGAA. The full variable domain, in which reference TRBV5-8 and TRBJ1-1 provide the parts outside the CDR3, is EAGVTQSPTHLIKTRGQQATLRCSPISGHTSVYWYQQALGLGLQFLLWYDEGEERNRGNFPPRFSGRQFPNYSSELNVNALELEDSALYLCASSLDSSNTEAFFGQGTRLTVV.

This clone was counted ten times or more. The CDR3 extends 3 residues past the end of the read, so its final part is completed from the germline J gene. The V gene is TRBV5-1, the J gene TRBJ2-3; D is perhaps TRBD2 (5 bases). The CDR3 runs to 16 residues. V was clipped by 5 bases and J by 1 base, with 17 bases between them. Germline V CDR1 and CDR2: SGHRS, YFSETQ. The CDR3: CASRPPLGFGTDTQYF. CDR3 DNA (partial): TGCGCCAGCAGACCACCACTAGGCTTCGGCACAGATACG.

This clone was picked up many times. The CDR3 region is CASSDSLAGYNEQFF. The DNA read from the CDR3 is TGTGCCAGCAGTGACTCACTAGCGGGCTACAATGAG. The chain recombines TRBV6-4 with TRBJ2-1; 9 nucleotides agree with TRBD2. The read comes to an end 3 residues before the CDR3 does, leaving the germline J gene to fill in the end. The CDR3 runs 15 residues. CDR1 and CDR2 from the germline V gene are MRHNA and SNTAGT. Trimming removed 0 bases from V and 3 bases from J; junction bases left unmatched: 0.

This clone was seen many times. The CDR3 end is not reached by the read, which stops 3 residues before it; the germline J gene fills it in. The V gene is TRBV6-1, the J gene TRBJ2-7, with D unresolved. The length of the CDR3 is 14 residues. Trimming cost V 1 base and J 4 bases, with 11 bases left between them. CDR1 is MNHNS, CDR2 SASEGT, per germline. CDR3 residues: CASSEGGTLYEQYF. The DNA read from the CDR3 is TGTGCCAGCAGTGAAGGAGGCACCCTTTACGAG.

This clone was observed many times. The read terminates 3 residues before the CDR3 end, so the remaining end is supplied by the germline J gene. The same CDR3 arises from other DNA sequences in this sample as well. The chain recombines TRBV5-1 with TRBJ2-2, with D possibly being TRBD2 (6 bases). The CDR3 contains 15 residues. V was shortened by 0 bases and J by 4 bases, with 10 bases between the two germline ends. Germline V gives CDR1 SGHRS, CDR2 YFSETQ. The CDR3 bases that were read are TGCGCCAGCAGCTTGGGGCAGGGACTCACCGGGGAG. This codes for CASSLGQGLTGE. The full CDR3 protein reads CASSLGQGLTGELFF.

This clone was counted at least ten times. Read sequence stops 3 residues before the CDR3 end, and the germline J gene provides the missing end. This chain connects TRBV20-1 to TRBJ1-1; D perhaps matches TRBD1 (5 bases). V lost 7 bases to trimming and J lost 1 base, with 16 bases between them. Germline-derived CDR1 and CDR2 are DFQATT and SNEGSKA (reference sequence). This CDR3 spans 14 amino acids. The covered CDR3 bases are TGCAGTGGCTACAGGAACCTCCCGAACACTGAA. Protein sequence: CSGYRNLPNTE. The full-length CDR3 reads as CSGYRNLPNTEAFF.

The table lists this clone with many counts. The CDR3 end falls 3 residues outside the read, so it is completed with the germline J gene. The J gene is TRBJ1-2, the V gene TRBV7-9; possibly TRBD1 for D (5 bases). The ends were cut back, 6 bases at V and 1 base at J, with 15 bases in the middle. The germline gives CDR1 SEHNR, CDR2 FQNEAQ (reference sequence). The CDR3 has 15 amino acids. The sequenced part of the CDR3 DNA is TGTGCCAGCAGTTCCTCCTCGGGGGTTAACTATGGC. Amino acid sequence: CASSSSSGVNYG. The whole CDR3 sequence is CASSSSSGVNYGYTF.

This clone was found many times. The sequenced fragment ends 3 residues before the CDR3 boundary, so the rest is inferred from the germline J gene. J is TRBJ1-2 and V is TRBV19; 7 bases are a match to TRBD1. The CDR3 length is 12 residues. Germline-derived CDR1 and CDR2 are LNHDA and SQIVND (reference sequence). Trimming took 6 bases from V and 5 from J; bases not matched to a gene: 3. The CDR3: CASRDRFYGYTF. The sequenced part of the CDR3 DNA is TGTGCCAGTAGGGACAGGTTTTATGGC.

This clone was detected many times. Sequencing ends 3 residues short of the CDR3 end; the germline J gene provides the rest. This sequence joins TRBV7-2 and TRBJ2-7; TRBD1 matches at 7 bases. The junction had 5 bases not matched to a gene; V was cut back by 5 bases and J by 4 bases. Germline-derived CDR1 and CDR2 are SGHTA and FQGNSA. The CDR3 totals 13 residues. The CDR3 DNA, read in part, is TGTGCCAGCAGCCTGGGACAGATTTACGAG. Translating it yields CASSLGQIYE. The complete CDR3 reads CASSLGQIYEQYF.